This T cell receptor beta chain was recovered during a study of post-analysis software for immune sequencing data. About this clonotype: The antigen remains undetermined.

Germline trimming cut 7 bases from V and 1 base from J; bases unmatched to any gene: 22. CDR1 is MNHNS and CDR2 is SASEGT in the germline V gene. This CDR3 has 22 amino acids. Regarding the study as a whole: Compared with controls, patients had more of five TRBV segments, including TRBV5-6, TRBV5-1 and TRBV20-1.

Unique molecular identifiers had been added to the TCR beta cDNA libraries. TCRdb independently ran MiXCR on the PCR reads; one entry per CDR3 protein. The sample consists of 700,000 to 800,000 distinct CDR3 sequences, roughly 27% of them appearing once. The rearrangement uses TRBV6-1 and TRBJ2-3; 14 bases map to TRBD2. The sequenced sample consisted of blood. The TCR was taken from a girl aged 5 to 17 with multiple sclerosis. CDR3 sequence reads: CASNRRGATSGRAGGGTDTQYF. The DNA for the CDR3 is TGTGCCAGCAACCGAAGGGGTGCGACTAGCGGGAGGGCCGGAGGAGGCACAGATACGCAGTATTTT.